This T cell receptor (beta chain) was identified during a study of OX40 agonist ivuxolimab in advanced cancers. The overall study: Ivuxolimab, an antibody that agonizes OX40 (CD134), was administered to the patients.

The table came from immunoSEQ multiplex PCR; TCRdb's copy has only in-frame clones and leaves some out. The table shows more than 60,000 clones, with approximately 90% occurring only once. This CDR3 has 15 residues. In germline, CDR1 is MNHEY, CDR2 SVGAGI. V was pared by 6 bases and J by 5 bases, with 11 bases of the junction left unmatched. General study results and limits: Partial responders at 0.1-3.0 mg/kg showed near-lowest clonal expansion.

This clone has a single count. Antigen specificity is unknown. This TCR came from an adult with an advanced solid tumor such as melanoma, head and neck, liver or kidney cancer. Sample: CD4+ or CD8+ T cells sorted from blood, taken in a trial of the OX40 agonist ivuxolimab. The gene calls are TRBV6-5 and TRBJ2-7, with TRBD1 identical over 9 bases. DNA for the CDR3: TGTGCCAGCAGCCAATCGAACAGGGGGCTAAACGAGCAGTACTTC. Protein sequence: CASSQSNRGLNEQYF.